The 32 T cell receptor beta chains below all came from one sample that was sequenced in a study of cytomegalovirus exposure and HLA in healthy donors. Researchers ran the PCR with 60 Vbeta and 13 Jbeta primers. Method: immunoSEQ multiplex PCR; TCRdb's copy keeps in-frame clones and lacks some. The data contain around 150,000 clones, approximately 87% of them singletons. The sequenced material came from PBMCs. Receptors originate from a middle-aged man in good health and CMV-seronegative.

The chain has TRBV15 and TRBJ2-3; 7 bases match TRBD1. Germline V gene lookup returns CDR1 LNHNV and CDR2 YYDKDF (reference sequence). The CDR3 sequence is 15 residues long. After removal of 1 base from V and 3 bases from J, the junction contained 4 bases not matched to a gene. The CDR3 protein is CATSRGQGETDTQYF. In DNA form, the CDR3 reads TGTGCCACCAGCAGAGGACAGGGTGAGACAGATACGCAGTATTTT.

The chain is built from TRBV7-2 and TRBJ2-5; 8 nucleotides line up with TRBD2. Looked up from germline, CDR1 is SGHTA and CDR2 is FQGNSA. The J segment lost 2 bases and the V segment lost 2 bases, leaving 4 bases of the junction unmatched. There are 15 residues in the CDR3. CDR3 DNA: TGTGCCAGCAGCTTAAGAGTAGCGGGACAAGAGACCCAGTACTTC. Its protein product is CASSLRVAGQETQYF.

The chain is built from TRBV2 and TRBJ2-2; tentative D call: TRBD1 (6 bases). Germline lookup yields CDR1 SNHLY and CDR2 FYNNEI. The CDR3 is 12 amino acids. Deletions cut 7 bases from V and 3 bases from J, with 6 bases between. CDR3 residues: CASTGDTGELFF. The CDR3 coding sequence is TGTGCCAGCACAGGGGACACCGGGGAGCTGTTTTTT.

This clone was detected only once. V usage is TRBV7-9 and J usage is TRBJ1-5; 7 positions agree with TRBD1. V lost 1 base to trimming and J lost 6 bases; unmatched junction nucleotides: 9. Germline CDR1 and CDR2: SEHNR and FQNEAQ (reference sequence). This CDR3 has 16 residues. The CDR3 sequence: CASSLGEGGRGQPQHF. The DNA for the CDR3 is TGTGCCAGCAGCTTAGGGGAAGGGGGCAGGGGTCAGCCCCAGCATTTT. The full variable domain, in which reference TRBV7-9 and TRBJ1-5 provide the parts outside the CDR3, is DTGVSQNPRHKITKRGQNVTFRCDPISEHNRLYWYRQTLGQGPEFLTYFQNEAQLEKSRLLSDRFSAERPKGSFSTLEIQRTEQGDSAMYLCASSLGEGGRGQPQHFGDGTRLSIL.

This clone was seen a handful of times. The gene calls are TRBV5-5 and TRBJ2-7; 11 bases fit TRBD1. V gave up 4 bases and J gave up 5 bases; unmatched junction bases: 8. Per the germline V gene, CDR1 is SGHKS and CDR2 is YYEKEE (reference sequence). The CDR3 is 15 residues long. The CDR3 nucleotides are TGTGCCAGCAGCCACCGGGACAGGGGGAGGGACGAGCAGTACTTC. Protein product: CASSHRDRGRDEQYF.

The sample holds one count of this clone. The V call is TRBV7-2, the J call TRBJ2-5; D remains unclear. The DNA end lines up better with TRBJ2-7; the J call may be wrong. CDR3 length equals 12 residues. Germline lookup yields CDR1 SGHTA and CDR2 FQGNSA. The CDR3 here is CASSFDGYEQYF. CDR3 nucleotide sequence: TGTGCCAGCAGCTTTGACGGGTACGAGCAGTACTTC.

The chain links TRBV6-1 to TRBJ2-3, with TRBD1 as a possible D gene (6 bases). V was pared by 11 bases and J by 2 bases, with 14 bases between. The CDR3 consists of 13 residues. Germline CDR1 MNHNS, CDR2 SASEGT. The CDR3 is CAGDTDYTDTQYF. In DNA form, the CDR3 reads TGTGCCGGGGACACGGATTACACAGATACGCAGTATTTT.

The chain carries TRBV7-2 and TRBJ1-5, with 7 bases matching TRBD1. The J segment lost 0 bases and the V segment lost 1 base, leaving 12 bases of the junction unmatched. The CDR3 runs to 19 residues. Germline CDR1 SGHTA, CDR2 FQGNSA. The CDR3 here is CASSLVGWGQNYSNQPQHF. The CDR3 coding sequence is TGTGCCAGCAGCTTAGTGGGGTGGGGACAGAATTATAGCAATCAGCCCCAGCATTTT.

The chain is built from TRBV11-2 and TRBJ2-5; the D gene is possibly TRBD1 (5 bases). Looked up from germline, CDR1 is SGHAT and CDR2 is FQNNGV. This CDR3 region has 13 residues. V was trimmed by 1 base and J by 5 bases, leaving 8 bases between them. The CDR3: CASSLGRVETQYF. In nucleotides, the CDR3 is TGTGCCAGCAGCTTAGGCAGGGTTGAGACCCAGTACTTC.

The V call is TRBV5-1, the J call TRBJ2-3; tentative D call: TRBD2 (6 bases). V lost 3 bases, J lost 3 bases, and 14 bases lay in between. This CDR3 has 15 amino acids. Germline CDR1 SGHRS, CDR2 YFSETQ. The DNA for the CDR3 is TGCGCCAGCAGCTCGGCCCGGGGAGGAACAGATACGCAGTATTTT. Protein sequence: CASSSARGGTDTQYF.

The chain carries TRBV5-5 and TRBJ1-2; D is perhaps TRBD1 (6 bases). With 1 base removed from V and 2 bases from J, the gap between germline ends came to 12 bases. CDR1 and CDR2 from the germline V gene are SGHKS and YYEKEE (reference sequence). CDR3 size: 15 residues. The CDR3: CASSLSRDNNYGYTF. CDR3 in DNA: TGTGCCAGCAGCTTGAGCCGGGACAACAACTATGGCTACACCTTC.

The chain couples TRBV27 to TRBJ1-3, with unresolved D. Per germline, CDR1 MNHEY and CDR2 SMNVEV (reference sequence). V was trimmed by 3 bases and J by 3 bases, leaving 9 bases between them. This CDR3 comprises 14 residues. The CDR3 reads CASSLQAFGNTIYF. As DNA, the CDR3 is TGTGCCAGCAGTTTGCAGGCCTTTGGAAACACCATATATTTT.

This chain connects TRBV2 to TRBJ1-2, with a tentative D call TRBD1 (5 bases). This CDR3 has 13 residues. The germline CDR1 and CDR2 sequences are SNHLY and FYNNEI. Trimming took off 5 bases at V and 2 bases at J, with 9 bases between the two ends. The DNA for the CDR3 is TGTGCCAGCAGTCCACAGGAGAACTATGGCTACACCTTC. It specifies CASSPQENYGYTF.

The V and J genes are TRBV5-8 and TRBJ1-4, with D possibly matching TRBD1 (5 bases). Trimming cost V 4 bases and J 6 bases, with 16 bases left between them. The CDR3 has 15 residues. CDR1 SGHTS and CDR2 YDEGEE come from the germline V gene. The CDR3 loop is CASSRSGGTHEKLFF. CDR3 DNA sequence: TGTGCCAGCAGCCGGTCGGGGGGGACTCATGAAAAACTGTTTTTT.

The V call is TRBV20-1, the J call TRBJ2-1, with D perhaps matching TRBD1 (6 bases). The CDR3 runs 11 residues. The germline gives CDR1 DFQATT, CDR2 SNEGSKA (reference sequence). The germline V and J ends were trimmed by 8 bases and 5 bases, with 10 bases remaining between them. DNA for the CDR3: TGCAGTCCCGGGACAAACAATGAGCAGTTCTTC. This translates into CSPGTNNEQFF.

The sample holds one count of this clone. One junction end disagrees with the germline gene, perhaps due to a read error. The chain combines TRBV7-7 with TRBJ2-2, with a possible D match to TRBD1 (6 bases). The germline V gene encodes CDR1 SSHAT and CDR2 FNYEAQ (reference sequence). The CDR3 is made up of 16 amino acids. Here the CDR3 reads CASSPEGDGNTGELFF. Written as DNA, the CDR3 is TGTGCTAGCAGCCCAGAGGGGGATGGTAACACCGGGGAGCTGTTTTTT.

This sequence joins TRBV5-6 and TRBJ2-1; TRBD1 matches at 7 bases. Germline V gene lookup returns CDR1 SGHDT and CDR2 YYEEEE. The CDR3 contains 16 residues. V was pared by 1 base and J by 0 bases, with 4 bases of the junction left unmatched. CDR3 nucleotide sequence: TGTGCCAGCAGCTTGTACGGGGACAGCTCCTACAATGAGCAGTTCTTC. Amino acids: CASSLYGDSSYNEQFF.

The gene calls are TRBV27 and TRBJ2-3, with 9 bases that match TRBD2. In germline, CDR1 is MNHEY, CDR2 SMNVEV (reference sequence). J lost 2 bases, V lost 2 bases, and 2 bases had no gene match. The CDR3 sequence is 15 residues long. The DNA for the CDR3 is TGTGCCAGCAGTTTACTAGCGGGGTTCACAGATACGCAGTATTTT. Protein sequence: CASSLLAGFTDTQYF.

This chain links TRBV29-1 with TRBJ1-1; no clear D. The CDR3 has 12 amino acids. With 2 bases removed from V and 3 bases from J, the gap between germline ends came to 7 bases. Germline V gene data show CDR1 as SQVTM and CDR2 as ANQGSEA. DNA for the CDR3: TGCAGCGTTGAACAACGGTACACTGAAGCTTTCTTT. Its protein product is CSVEQRYTEAFF.

This chain connects TRBV9 to TRBJ1-2, with D unresolved. The V gene's germline CDR1 is SGDLS and CDR2 YYNGEE. The germline V and J ends were trimmed by 2 bases and 2 bases, with 7 bases remaining between them. The CDR3 length is 13 residues. As DNA, the CDR3 is TGTGCCAGCAGCGTTACAACGAACTATGGCTACACCTTC. Amino acids: CASSVTTNYGYTF.

V and J are TRBV7-6 and TRBJ2-5; tentatively, D is TRBD1 (6 bases). Germline V lookup: CDR1 SGHVS, CDR2 FNYEAQ. This CDR3 is built from 13 residues. Trimming took 4 bases from V and 4 from J, leaving 10 bases between them. CDR3 bases: TGTGCCAGCAGCTCAGGGGTTACAGAGACCCAGTACTTC. Protein product: CASSSGVTETQYF.

Concerning this clone itself: The junction departs from germline at one end; a sequencing error may be responsible. The chain employs TRBV10-3 and TRBJ2-2; D is perhaps TRBD1 (6 bases). This CDR3 region has 16 residues. Per germline, CDR1 ENHRY and CDR2 SYGVKD. This chain's CDR3 is CAVRDTGTPNTGELFF. The CDR3 DNA sequence: TGTGCCGTCAGAGACACCGGGACACCGAACACCGGGGAGCTGTTTTTT.

This clone was seen only a few times. This CDR3 is also generated by other DNA sequences in the sample. The rearrangement joins TRBV27 to TRBJ2-1, with 11 bases matching TRBD2. In germline, CDR1 is MNHEY, CDR2 SMNVEV (reference sequence). CDR3 length equals 14 residues. The V segment lost 2 bases and the J segment 7 bases; nucleotides outside the gene matches: 1. CDR3 amino acids: CASSLGTSGNEQFF. Written as DNA, the CDR3 is TGTGCCAGCAGTTTAGGGACTAGCGGAAATGAGCAGTTCTTC.

The V call is TRBV27, the J call TRBJ2-1; 11 bases agree with TRBD2. Germline V CDR1 and CDR2: MNHEY, SMNVEV (reference sequence). CDR3 length: 13 amino acids. V lost 6 bases to trimming and J lost 11 bases; unmatched junction nucleotides: 6. CDR3 nucleotides: TGTGCCAGCAGGCCAACTAGCGGGGGCCAGCAGTTCTTC. Translated, it gives CASRPTSGGQQFF.

The genes are TRBV5-4 and TRBJ1-4, with D possibly TRBD1 on 5 matching bases. Germline values: CDR1 SGHNT, CDR2 YYREEE (reference sequence). The V and J ends lost 1 base and 1 base respectively, with 11 bases between them. The CDR3 contains 16 residues. CDR3 DNA: TGTGCCAGCAGCTTGTCGTTTCAGGGAACTAATGAAAAACTGTTTTTT. Encoded protein: CASSLSFQGTNEKLFF.

The rearrangement links TRBV6-6 to TRBJ2-7, with TRBD1 matching over 8 bases. Unmatched junction bases numbered 11, after V lost 4 bases and J lost 6 bases. The CDR3 has 15 residues. Germline loops: CDR1 MNHNY, CDR2 SVGAGI (reference sequence). CDR3 loop: CASSSRDRPLLEQYF. The CDR3 bases are TGTGCCAGCAGTTCCCGGGACAGGCCCCTCCTCGAGCAGTACTTC.

The chain combines TRBV29-1 with TRBJ1-4; D gene ambiguous. The germline V and J ends were trimmed by 7 bases and 7 bases, with 16 bases remaining between them. This CDR3 has 13 residues. Germline CDR1 SQVTM, CDR2 ANQGSEA. This chain's CDR3 is CSARTEASEKLFF. For the CDR3, the DNA is TGCAGCGCTAGGACGGAGGCGAGTGAAAAACTGTTTTTT.

This clone occurred a few times. The V gene is TRBV11-2, the J gene TRBJ1-2; 9 positions agree with TRBD1. J gave up 4 bases and V 5 bases, and 11 bases lay outside the gene matches. There are 16 residues in the CDR3. Germline assignment: CDR1 SGHAT and CDR2 FQNNGV. CDR3 bases: TGTGCCAGCAGCGGGGGACAGGGCGTGTACCTCTATGGCTACACCTTC. Its translation: CASSGGQGVYLYGYTF.

The rearrangement joins TRBV2 to TRBJ2-7; 8 bases match TRBD2. CDR1 SNHLY and CDR2 FYNNEI come from the germline V gene. The CDR3 is made up of 17 amino acids. V shed 6 bases and J 3 bases; nucleotides not matched to a gene: 16. The CDR3 region is CASSPGLAATLLYEQYF. DNA for the CDR3: TGTGCCAGCAGCCCTGGACTAGCAGCGACTTTACTCTACGAGCAGTACTTC.

A single count supports this clone. This CDR3 reads CASSIRPGTTSNEQYF. In nucleotides, the CDR3 is TGTGCCAGTAGTATCCGCCCCGGGACAACTTCTAACGAGCAGTACTTC. The chain couples TRBV19 to TRBJ2-7, with D perhaps matching TRBD1 (6 bases). Germline lookup yields CDR1 LNHDA and CDR2 SQIVND (reference sequence). With 3 bases removed from V and 5 bases from J, the gap between germline ends came to 20 bases. This CDR3 has 16 residues.

In the case of this clone: The same CDR3 arises from other DNA sequences in this sample as well. V usage is TRBV7-8 and J usage is TRBJ1-1; D gene ambiguous. With 5 bases removed from V and 8 bases from J, the gap between germline ends came to 9 bases. Looked up from germline, CDR1 is SGHVS and CDR2 is FQNEAQ. This CDR3 has 11 amino acids. DNA for the CDR3: TGTGCCAGCAGCCGCGGACTCGAAGCTTTCTTT. Translating it yields CASSRGLEAFF.

CDR3 sequence (DNA): TGTGCCAGCAGTGAGGGCAGGGATTTGGGGACAGATACGCAGTATTTT. Protein: CASSEGRDLGTDTQYF. The chain uses TRBV6-1 and TRBJ2-3; D might be TRBD1 (5 bases). The CDR3 sequence is 16 residues long. Germline lookup yields CDR1 MNHNS and CDR2 SASEGT. V was clipped by 3 bases and J by 3 bases, with 16 bases between them.